This entry features one T cell receptor beta chain sequence. Its specificity is unknown. The length of the CDR3 is 17 residues. Germline assignment: CDR1 SGHTA and CDR2 FQGNSA. V shed 6 bases, J shed 2 bases, and the junction held 10 bases outside the gene matches. The source of the sample is a study of shared clonotypes between healthy human individuals. Assay runs were performed at deep level. A roughly 200 ng quantity of DNA, tens of thousands of T cell genomes, went into the sorted-subset replicate PCRs. The assay was immunoSEQ multiplex PCR, and TCRdb's table has in-frame clones only and misses some. The sample holds around 2.1 million clones, approximately 94% seen once. Study findings and constraints: Genetic and exposure-history diversity was limited by the few donors. Sorted-subset sequencing, rarefaction showed, was incomplete despite large depth.

The rearrangement links TRBV7-2 to TRBJ2-2, with 9 bases that match TRBD1. The TCR originated in a man between 18 and 29 years old in good health. The sample taken for sequencing was naive CD4+ T cells sorted from blood. As to subset: CD45RA+ positively selected. The CDR3 reads CASRPVGTGLNTGELFF. The DNA of the CDR3 is TGTGCCAGCAGACCCGTCGGGACAGGGTTAAACACCGGGGAGCTGTTTTTT.